Sequencing of this T cell receptor beta chain was carried out in a study of cytomegalovirus exposure and HLA in healthy donors (dated by TCRdb to between 2016 and 2019). For the wider study: An earlier analysis of 587 of the donors reported approximately 300 Gb of sequence data and 117 million unique TCR beta sequences obtained from about 179 million T cells. About 310 gigabases of sequencing data and approximately 85 million unique TCR sequences were included in an early release covering roughly 700 HLA-typed donors. The genetic ancestry cluster associated with self-reported Caucasian donors included 80% to 90% of the roughly 360 genotyped donors. The study aimed to test whether cataloging public T cell receptors could reveal signatures of past pathogen exposure. The study profiled the T cell repertoires of around 700 subjects by immunosequencing and related them to cytomegalovirus serostatus. Besides the first cohort of 666 subjects, a separate validation cohort made up of roughly 120 different subjects was used. To predict cytomegalovirus infection status, the study brought together high-throughput TCR immunosequencing, statistical association of individual TCRs with disease status, and machine learning. A later analysis re-examined previously published TCR beta repertoires from more than 600 donors and added high-resolution HLA genotyping to investigate patterns of TCR occurrence. In the later analysis, no new phenotypic data were used to find candidate immune exposures; instead, reliance was placed on TCR beta sequences and their occurrence across donors. An earlier analysis of around 640 of the donors used high-throughput TCR beta sequencing to judge whether each TCR beta V gene segment behaved as functional or pseudogenic. Donor age, sex, ethnicity and CMV serostatus were compiled together with the repertoire data. A later genetic analysis used genome-wide SNP genotypes for 398 of the 666 donors, treating that subset as a discovery cohort. All discovery cohort repertoires had been generated on a single sequencing platform. HLA typing included class I and class II loci at four-digit resolution. Typing coverage differed by locus: A, B, C, DRB1 and DQB1 were typed in roughly 620-640 donors, DQA1 in about 560, DPA1 in 600 to 610, and DPB1 in 450 to 480. Because of strong linkage in the cohort, roughly five DR-DQ haplotypes were treated as single units for association and clustering. Among 398 genotyped donors of the cohort, an average of approximately 220,000 unique TCR beta nucleotide sequences was sequenced per donor, of which about 20% were non-productive. Results and caveats for the whole study, not just this receptor: In a later analysis, most CMV-associated TCR beta chains were found to appear HLA-restricted, with HLA associations seemingly driven largely by CMV exposure. The cohort was sequenced for TCR beta chains only, and without alpha or paired-chain data the features that could be detected were limited. HLA typing was unavailable for some donors at each locus, so association tests used only the typed subset. A further reported finding was that TCR beta sequences accurately predicted the HLA-A and HLA-B alleles for most subjects in the first cohort. The study gave a list of over 150 TCR beta chains associated with cytomegalovirus. Some IMGT-functional V segments, including TRBV6-2 and TRBV6-3, could not be told apart with the 87-base-pair reads, so those segments were excluded. In a later genetic analysis, fewer N-insertions in productive TCRs were reported among donors in an Asian-associated ancestry cluster than the roughly 700-donor mean. In both the original and validation cohorts, the classifier was reported to diagnose cytomegalovirus status with high specificity and sensitivity. In a later analysis, several top co-occurrence clusters were reported to appear linked to parvovirus B19, influenza, CMV and Epstein-Barr virus. V-gene and J-gene trimming of TCR beta chains was associated with a missense DCLRE1C variant in a later genetic analysis, and the association was replicated in an independent cohort. A cluster of highly shared sequence variants was judged likely to represent a technical artifact of the sequencing pipeline. In a later analysis, TCR association rates were found to vary across HLA loci, with the most associated TCRs seen for DRB1 alleles and the fewest for HLA-C alleles. It was suggested by the authors that the approach could potentially be generalized to other disease states and immunological phenotypes. A few of the identified cytomegalovirus-associated TCR beta chains were confirmed in vitro to be specific for cytomegalovirus antigens. Sequencing depth was assumed to be roughly uniform across donors in the presence/absence analyses, though that assumption may not hold. Specific HLA alleles were associated with about 17,000 TCR beta sequences at a false discovery rate of 0.05 in a later analysis. When HLA alleles, especially DR and DQ, strongly co-occurred, TCR associations were difficult to assign to individual alleles. Most TCR sequences were seen in very few donors, while some public TCRs were found in many individuals. Immune exposure information for the cohort was limited to CMV serostatus. The earlier analysis of almost 600 of the donors excluded approximately 15 rarely observed V segments, including chromosome 9 orphons, because counts were too low. In an earlier analysis of 587 of the donors, most TCR beta V segments were observed in productive rearrangements about 87% or about 30% of the time, broadly matching IMGT annotations. In a later analysis, HLA-associated TCR beta chains were found to be more clonally expanded and to have lower generation probabilities than equally common non-associated chains. Linkage disequilibrium might explain the correlated functional status among segregating V segments, but an unknown experimental factor could not be excluded.

About this clone itself: Its antigen specificity is not known. There are no base qualities to consult, and no much larger clone falls within one base.

The cohort consisted of more than 650 healthy bone marrow donors. At the time of sampling, every cohort member was nominally healthy, though immune exposures that went unrecorded were likely present. Of the approximately 670 cohort members, approximately 290 had a positive CMV serostatus and about 350 had a negative one, while no CMV serostatus was recorded for the donor. Every donor gave a peripheral blood sample, and the peripheral blood mononuclear cells from that sample were used for TCR beta sequencing. The Qiagen DNeasy Blood Extraction Kit was used to extract genomic DNA from the blood cell samples. Library preparation was by the immunoSEQ multiplex PCR assay. For the multiplex PCR, a mixture combining 60 forward primers for TCR Vbeta segments and 13 reverse primers for TCR Jbeta segments was used. The CDR3 region of rearranged TCR beta genes was amplified from genomic DNA by a multiplex PCR assay. On the Illumina HiSeq System, the amplified TCR beta libraries were sequenced as 87-base-pair reads. The paper's data handling went like this. Across the 670 or so repertoires, a later analysis counted tens of millions of unique TCR beta chains, 9 million to 14 million of which were shared by at least two donors. Raw reads were error-corrected and collapsed into unique sequences by a nearest-neighbor algorithm in which closely related sequences were merged to remove PCR and sequencing errors. CDR3 sequences were aligned to IMGT reference sequences to assign V, D and J gene segments. For a sequence to be retained, a match of at least six nucleotides to both a V gene segment and a J gene segment was required. Rearrangements were called productive when the CDR3 lacked stop codons and stayed in frame with V and J; all others were non-productive. Following IMGT convention, CDR3 was defined as the stretch from the second conserved V-encoded cysteine to the conserved J-encoded phenylalanine. The earlier analysis of approximately 590 of the donors excluded any sequence lacking an unambiguous match to a single V gene segment. In an earlier analysis of some 590 of the donors, a V segment was called functional when productive rearrangements were above 56.7%, and segregating when the standard deviation between donors exceeded 5%. To diagnose cytomegalovirus status from the catalog of TCR beta chain sequences, a statistical classification framework was built. In a later analysis, V and J genes were assigned by comparing TCR nucleotide sequences against IMGT/GENE-DB human TR gene sequences. A later analysis assigned CDR3 sequences and most-parsimonious VDJ recombination scenarios with the TCRdist pipeline. A later analysis defined each TCR beta chain by its CDR3 amino acid sequence plus V-gene family, and excluded reads lacking a unique V-gene family. A later analysis removed 550 to 700 highly shared, low-generation-probability nucleotide sequences to deal with suspected cross-contamination and a sequencing artifact. In a later analysis, a clonal expansion index was calculated for each public chain from normalized within-repertoire ranks of inferred template counts. In a later analysis, generation probabilities were computed with a VDJ recombination model fitted to out-of-frame rearrangements, and the resulting probabilities were checked against IGoR. A later analysis scored TCR-TCR, TCR-HLA and TCR-CMV co-occurrence with hypergeometric tests, applying a repertoire-size bias correction to TCR pairs. In a later analysis, false discovery rates were estimated by permuting HLA or CMV assignments 20 times. In a later analysis, co-occurring TCRs were grouped using DBSCAN, and TCRdist sequence similarity was added for clustering within HLA-allele-positive subsets. For co-occurrence clustering, repertoires with fewer than 30,000 or more than 120,000 public chains were excluded, along with a handful of repertoires with anomalous nucleotide sharing. Entries here come from immuneACCESS through TCRdb and include only in-frame sequences with V and J called. Some clones fail to appear in such tables; in the studies checked, an unresolved V gene covers under half of the shortfall, and the cause of the remainder is unknown. V, J and clone size reflect that table, while D and trimming were determined from the DNA. Present in this sample are under 150,000 clones, about 73% of which were seen just once. The top ten clones comprise around 2.6% of the sample.

For CDR1 and CDR2, the germline V gene lists MNHEY and SVGAGI. Inclusive of the bounding cysteine and phenylalanine, the CDR3 is 11 residues long. Of the read, only the CDR3 DNA is kept; its 33 bases are in frame from base 1. The chain is made from TRBV6-5 and TRBJ2-5; TRBD2 might be the D gene, on 7 matching bases. Gene TRBJ2-7 matches the end of the DNA better, so the J call may be wrong. Sequencing was carried out using PBMCs. The sequence was collected from a human donor in good health. The CDR3 loop reads CAGGGFHEQYF. The DNA sequence is TGTGCCGGGGGGGGCTTCCACGAGCAGTACTTC.